The entry below gives a single TCR beta chain sequence along with its context. What it binds is not known. This was a deep-level run. TCRdb's copy holds only in-frame clones and misses some; the assay was immunoSEQ multiplex PCR. The sample has more than 2 million clones; approximately 95% are singletons. The data derive from a study of shared clonotypes between healthy human individuals. General study findings and limits: Several donors held about 4.6% of naive CD4 clonotypes in common.

Donors, healthy HIV-negative adults, lacked recent acute infections or vaccinations. Trimming cost V 4 bases and J 6 bases; bases outside gene matches: 15. CDR1 is SGHNT and CDR2 is YYREEE in the germline V gene (reference sequence). The CDR3 extends over 16 amino acids. The rearrangement joins TRBV5-4 to TRBJ2-7; TRBD2 matches at 8 bases. The sample consisted of naive CD4+ T cells sorted from blood. The subset was: CD45RA+ positively selected. The sequence came from a man younger than 35 in good health. DNA for the CDR3: TGTGCCAGCAGCATAGTACCTAGCGGGCAAACGTCCGAGCAGTACTTC. It codes for CASSIVPSGQTSEQYF. The variable domain in full, completed from reference TRBV5-4 and TRBJ2-7, reads ETGVTQSPTHLIKTRGQQVTLRCSSQSGHNTVSWYQQALGQGPQFIFQYYREEENGRGNFPPRFSGLQFPNYSSELNVNALELDDSALYLCASSIVPSGQTSEQYFGPGTRLTVT.